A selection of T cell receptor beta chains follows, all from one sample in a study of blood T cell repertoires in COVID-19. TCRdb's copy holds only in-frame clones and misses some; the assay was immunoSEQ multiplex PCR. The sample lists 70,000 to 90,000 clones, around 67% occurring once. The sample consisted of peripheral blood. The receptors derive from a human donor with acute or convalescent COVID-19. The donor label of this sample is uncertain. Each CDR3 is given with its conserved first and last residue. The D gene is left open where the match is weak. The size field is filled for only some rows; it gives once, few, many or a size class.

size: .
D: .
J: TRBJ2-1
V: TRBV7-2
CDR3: CASSSPVWAAGNEQFF
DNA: TGTGCCAGCAGCTCCCCGGTTTGGGCGGCGGGGAATGAGCAGTTCTTC

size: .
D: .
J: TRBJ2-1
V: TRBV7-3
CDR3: CASSLRMGGNNEQFF
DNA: TGTGCCAGCAGCTTAAGGATGGGGGGAAACAATGAGCAGTTCTTC

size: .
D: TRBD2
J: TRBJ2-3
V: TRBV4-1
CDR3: CASSQVSGSTDTQYF
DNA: TGCGCCAGCAGCCAAGTAAGCGGGAGTACAGATACGCAGTATTTT

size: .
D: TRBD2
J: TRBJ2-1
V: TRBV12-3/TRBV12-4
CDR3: CASSLKAGGRKFF
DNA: TGTGCCAGCAGTTTGAAAGCGGGAGGTAGAAAGTTCTTC

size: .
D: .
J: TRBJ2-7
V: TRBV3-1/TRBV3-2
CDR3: CASSQRGAGPYEQYF
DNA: TGTGCCAGCAGTCAGAGAGGAGCGGGCCCCTACGAGCAGTACTTC

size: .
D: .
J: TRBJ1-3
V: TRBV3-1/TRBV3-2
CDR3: CASSPTNRGNTIYF
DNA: TGTGCCAGCAGCCCTACGAACAGGGGAAACACCATATATTTT

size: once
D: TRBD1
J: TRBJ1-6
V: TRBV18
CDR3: CASSTGDRRDNSPLHF
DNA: TGTGCCAGCTCAACAGGGGACAGGCGAGATAATTCACCCCTCCACTTT

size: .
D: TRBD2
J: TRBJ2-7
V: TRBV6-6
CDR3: CASSPGLAGVYEQYF
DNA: TGTGCCAGCAGCCCGGGACTAGCGGGAGTATACGAGCAGTACTTC

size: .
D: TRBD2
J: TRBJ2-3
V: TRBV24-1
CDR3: CATSDPFAGGLTNTQYF
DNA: TGTGCCACCAGTGATCCCTTTGCGGGAGGGCTTACGAATACGCAGTATTTT

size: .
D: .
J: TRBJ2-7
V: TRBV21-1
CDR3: CASSSGLVHEQYF
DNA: TGTGCCAGCAGCAGTGGACTAGTCCACGAGCAGTACTTC

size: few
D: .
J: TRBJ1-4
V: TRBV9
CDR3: CASSASTGSEKLFF
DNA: TGTGCCAGCAGCGCCTCGACGGGGAGCGAAAAACTGTTTTTT

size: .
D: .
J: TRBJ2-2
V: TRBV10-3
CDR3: CAVQGSANTGELFF
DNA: TGTGCCGTCCAGGGGTCGGCGAACACCGGGGAGCTGTTTTTT

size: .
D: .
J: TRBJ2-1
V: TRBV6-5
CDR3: CASSYWGQNNEQFF
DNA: TGTGCCAGCAGTTATTGGGGCCAGAACAATGAGCAGTTCTTC